The sequence of this T cell receptor (beta chain) was determined in a study of blood T cell repertoires in COVID-19. The ends lost 3 bases at V and 5 bases at J; junction bases unmatched: 0. The germline gives CDR1 KGHSH, CDR2 LQKENI. This CDR3 comprises 13 residues. Authors' data handling: By means of reference gene primer amplification, nucleated cell counts were estimated. Profiled with immunoSEQ multiplex PCR; TCRdb holds only in-frame clones, not every one. That table gives V, J and clone size, and the DNA gave D and trimming. The data hold under 350,000 clones, with approximately 90% observed a single time. To note about this clone: Within the sample, other DNA sequences also encode this same CDR3.

Those enrolled, adults aged roughly 18 to 90 years, came from about two dozen US areas. Donors were grouped by their self-reported clinical history. Donors of Cohort 3 who recovered were those that had two negative PCRs, clearance, or symptom resolution. The chain couples TRBV18 to TRBJ1-2; 10 bases map to TRBD1. This TCR was sampled from a man aged 25-40 years who had recovered from COVID-19. The sequencing input was PBMCs or T cells enriched from blood (not recorded which). In DNA, the CDR3 is TGTGCCAGCTCACCGGACAGGGGGTATGGCTACACCTTC. This codes for CASSPDRGYGYTF.